Listed below are T cell receptor beta chains from one sample, sequenced in a study of low-dose radiotherapy and immunotherapy resistance in tumors. TCRdb called the reads again in MiXCR, with one record for every CDR3 protein. In the table there are roughly 95,000 distinct CDR3 sequences, 20% to 25% of which are singletons. The sequencing used PBMCs, collected after low-dose radiotherapy plus immunotherapy. The receptors come from a female donor with ovarian cancer. CDR3s include the opening cysteine and the closing phenylalanine or tryptophan. D genes are given only for firm matches. Part of the rows lack a size; the others show once, few, many or a class for expanded clones.

v_call	j_call	clone_size	d_call	cdr3_nt	cdr3_aa
TRBV7-9	TRBJ1-3	many	NA	TGTGCCAGCAGCTTAGCTGCTGGTCCGGCTGGAAACACCATATATTTT	CASSLAAGPAGNTIYF
TRBV5-8	TRBJ1-1	NA	NA	TGCGCCAGCAGCTTGCGTCCGGGGGCCACTGAAGCTTTCTTT	CASSLRPGATEAFF
TRBV7-9	TRBJ1-2	many	NA	TGTGCCAGCAGCTCAACTAACTATGGCTACACCTTC	CASSSTNYGYTF
TRBV5-1	TRBJ2-7	many	TRBD1	TGCGCCAGCAGCTTGAACGGTGGGACAGGGCGATACGAGCAGTACTTC	CASSLNGGTGRYEQYF
TRBV18	TRBJ1-4	many	NA	TGTGCCAGCTCATCAATGGGCAAACCTAATGAAAAACTGTTTTTT	CASSSMGKPNEKLFF
TRBV15	TRBJ2-7	many	TRBD1	TGTGCCACCAGCACGGGGACAGGGTACGAGCAGTACTTC	CATSTGTGYEQYF
TRBV3-1	TRBJ2-7	many	TRBD2	TGTGCCAGCAGCACCCGAAGGCTAGCGGGCAACTACTACGACTTC	CASSTRRLAGNYYDF
TRBV5-1	TRBJ2-1	many	TRBD2	TGCGCCAGCAGCGGGGGACTAGGCCCTTTAGATGAGCAGTTCTTC	CASSGGLGPLDEQFF
TRBV15	TRBJ1-3	many	NA	TGTGCCACCAGCAGACCCGGGACCTCTGGAAACACCATATATTTT	CATSRPGTSGNTIYF
TRBV28	TRBJ2-6	once	NA	TGTGCCAGCAGTTCGGGACACTTCTCTGGGGCCAACGTCCTGACTTTC	CASSSGHFSGANVLTF
TRBV6-1	TRBJ1-2	NA	NA	TGTGCCAGCAGTGAGGCTCATGGCTACACCTTC	CASSEAHGYTF
TRBV9	TRBJ2-1	NA	NA	TGTGCCAGCAGCGTTTTAGCGGAGCTCTCCTACAATGAGCAGTTCTTC	CASSVLAELSYNEQFF
TRBV4-1	TRBJ2-2	many	NA	TGCGCCAGCAGCCAACCCACAGGGATGGTGGCCGGGGAGCTGTTTTTT	CASSQPTGMVAGELFF
TRBV19	TRBJ1-5	many	TRBD1	TGTGCCAGTAGTATTCCCACTTACTCCGGGACAGGTGATCAGCCCCAGCATTTT	CASSIPTYSGTGDQPQHF
TRBV29-1	TRBJ2-5	once	TRBD2	TGCAGCGTTGAATGGGACTATGAGACCCAGTACTTC	CSVEWDYETQYF
TRBV28	TRBJ1-2	many	NA	TGTGCCAGCAGTTTAGGGGGCTCGAACTATGGCTACACCTTC	CASSLGGSNYGYTF
TRBV2	TRBJ1-1	many	NA	TGTGCCAGCAGTGGACAGATGATGAACACTGAAGCTTTCTTT	CASSGQMMNTEAFF
TRBV29-1	TRBJ1-1	many	NA	TGCAGCGTGGCTACAGGTCCCTCGGAGGAAACTTTCTTT	CSVATGPSEETFF
TRBV11-2	TRBJ2-2	many	NA	TGTGCCAGCAGCTTTCGGCGCAGGGTTAACACCGGGGAGCTGTTTTTT	CASSFRRRVNTGELFF
TRBV5-1	TRBJ2-7	many	NA	TGCGCCAGCAGCCTGCGGCCGGGGAGTTCCTACGAGCAGTACTTC	CASSLRPGSSYEQYF
TRBV14	TRBJ2-1	many	TRBD1	TGTGCCAGCAGCCCTCAGGGGGTTTGGAATGAGCAGTTCTTC	CASSPQGVWNEQFF
TRBV29-1	TRBJ2-7	many	NA	TGCAGCGTTGAAGGAGGGGACGAGCAGTACTTC	CSVEGGDEQYF
TRBV19	TRBJ1-1	many	TRBD1	TGTGCCAGTAGTTGGCAGGGGGCTAGCACTGAAGCTTTCTTT	CASSWQGASTEAFF
TRBV2	TRBJ2-3	many	NA	TGTGCCAGCAGCTCCCTAGCTTCCACAGATACGCAGTATTTT	CASSSLASTDTQYF
TRBV2	TRBJ1-5	many	NA	TGTGCCAGCAGTGTTTATCATGCAAATCAGCCCCAGCATTTT	CASSVYHANQPQHF
TRBV18	TRBJ1-6	many	TRBD1	TGTGCCAGCTCACCACAAGCCGACAGGGCTAATTCACCCCTCCACTTT	CASSPQADRANSPLHF